What follows are 6 T cell receptor beta chains derived from one specimen sequenced in a study of T cell responses to AZD1222 COVID-19 vaccine. This table comes from immunoSEQ multiplex PCR, and its TCRdb copy is limited to in-frame clones, with some not included. The table records 150,000 or so clones, 75% to 95% of them present only once. The material was peripheral blood, obtained on day 0 of AZD1222 vaccination. The source is an adult in good health.

This sequence joins TRBV11-3 and TRBJ1-2, with D perhaps TRBD1 (5 bases). This CDR3 is 15 amino acids long. Germline CDR1 is SGHNT and CDR2 is YENEEA. The V end lost 2 bases, the J end lost 4 bases, and 14 bases lay between the germline ends. The CDR3, as DNA: TGTGCCAGCAGCTTAATAGGGACGGAGGGCTATGGCTACACCTTC. Its translation is CASSLIGTEGYGYTF.

The V and J genes are TRBV7-9 and TRBJ1-5; D perhaps matches TRBD1 (6 bases). The CDR3 covers 15 residues. In germline, CDR1 is SEHNR, CDR2 FQNEAQ (reference sequence). Trimming shortened V by 1 base and J by 7 bases, and 14 bases separated the two germline ends. CDR3 in DNA: TGTGCCAGCAGCTTAGGGCAGGGGAGCCAACAGCCCCAGCATTTT. This sequence encodes CASSLGQGSQQPQHF.

V is TRBV10-3 and J is TRBJ2-7, with 7 bases matching TRBD2. CDR3 length equals 15 residues. CDR1 is ENHRY and CDR2 is SYGVKD in the germline V gene. J gave up 7 bases and V 3 bases, and 12 bases lay outside the gene matches. The CDR3 nucleotides are TGTGCCATCAGTGAAATTACGACTAGCCCGGGTGAGCAGTACTTC. Translation gives CAISEITTSPGEQYF.

This sequence joins TRBV7-2 and TRBJ2-3, with 7 bases identical to TRBD2. Unmatched junction bases numbered 19, after V lost 5 bases and J lost 5 bases. The germline V gene has CDR1 SGHTA and CDR2 FQGNSA. The CDR3 is 18 amino acids. The CDR3 coding sequence is TGTGCCAGCAGCCCAGACGACCCTGAACTAGCGTCGATAGATACGCAGTATTTT. It encodes CASSPDDPELASIDTQYF.

V and J are TRBV6-4 and TRBJ2-1; D remains unclear. Germline V gene sequence: CDR1 MRHNA, CDR2 SNTAGT. The length of the CDR3 is 12 residues. V was shortened by 2 bases and J by 14 bases, with 13 bases between the two germline ends. CDR3 coding DNA: TGTGCCAGCAGTGACCCATTCAGCCCAAAGTTCTTC. As protein: CASSDPFSPKFF.

The chain uses TRBV19 and TRBJ2-7; the D gene could be TRBD1 or TRBD2 (5 bases each). The CDR3 consists of 13 residues. With 2 bases removed from V and 6 bases from J, the gap between germline ends came to 11 bases. The V gene's germline CDR1 is LNHDA and CDR2 SQIVND (reference sequence). The CDR3 DNA is TGTGCCAGTAGTATAACGGGGACGTCCGAGCAGTACTTC. This gives the protein CASSITGTSEQYF.